This TCR beta chain originates from a study of shared clonotypes between healthy human individuals. Trimming stripped 4 bases from V and 5 bases from J, with 13 bases between. The germline gives CDR1 SGDLS, CDR2 YYNGEE. The CDR3 loop spans 14 amino acids. Here immunoSEQ multiplex PCR was the method, and the copy in TCRdb shows in-frame clones only, minus some. The sample has 110,000 or so clones, about two thirds seen once; the top ten hold 20% to 25%. General study findings and limits: Clonotypes shared by all four sorted-subset donors had higher generation probabilities than non-shared clonotypes.

This clone was observed once. Antigen specificity is unknown. V gene TRBV9 combines with J gene TRBJ2-1; D unresolved. Sequencing was carried out using memory CD8+ T cells sorted from blood. Noted subset: CD45RO+ cells pooled with CCR7-negative TemRA cells. The source of this sequence is a young woman in good health. The CDR3 DNA sequence: TGTGCCAGCAGCCTCCTCAATTACAACAATGAGCAGTTCTTC. As protein: CASSLLNYNNEQFF.